This T cell receptor beta chain was documented in a study of PD-1 blockade in mismatch repair-deficient tumors. The study's findings and limits: Tumor-resident clones, often undetectable pretreatment in blood, expanded then contracted after pembrolizumab.

Sequencing was performed with immunoSEQ multiplex PCR; in TCRdb, only in-frame clones are kept and a portion is missing. This table has about 14,000 clones, 70% to 90% appearing once. On this clone: Its antigen is not known.

The time point here: identical approximately eleven-day culture without peptide (control). The TCR-sequenced patients were a few responders to pembrolizumab. Seven ELISpot-reactive neoantigen peptides each drove an approximately ten-day in vitro stimulation. Clone fold changes were calculated against an identical culture without peptide. Trimming removed 1 base at V and 5 bases at J, with 18 bases between. This CDR3 spans 16 amino acids. Germline V CDR1 and CDR2: SGHTA, FQGTGA. The chain joins TRBV7-3 to TRBJ2-7; TRBD1 is a possible D gene (5 bases). The TCR sequence derives from an adult with mismatch repair-deficient cancer. This material consisted of cells cultured in vitro, taken from a patient treated with pembrolizumab. The CDR3 spells CASSLNPKGRVNEQYF. CDR3 coding DNA: TGTGCCAGCAGCTTAAACCCCAAGGGCAGGGTTAACGAGCAGTACTTC.